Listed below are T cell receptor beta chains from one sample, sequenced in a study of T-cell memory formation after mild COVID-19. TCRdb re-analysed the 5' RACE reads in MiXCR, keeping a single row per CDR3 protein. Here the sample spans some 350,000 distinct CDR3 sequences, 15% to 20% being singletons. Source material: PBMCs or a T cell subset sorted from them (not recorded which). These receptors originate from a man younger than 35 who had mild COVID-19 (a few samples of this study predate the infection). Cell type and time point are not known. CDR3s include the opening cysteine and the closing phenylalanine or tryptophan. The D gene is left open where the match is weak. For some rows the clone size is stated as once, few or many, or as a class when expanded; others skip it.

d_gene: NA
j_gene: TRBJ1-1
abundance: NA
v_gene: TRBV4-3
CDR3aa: CASSQDFAGLYSTEAFF
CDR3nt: TGCGCCAGCAGCCAAGATTTTGCGGGGCTATATAGCACTGAAGCTTTCTTT

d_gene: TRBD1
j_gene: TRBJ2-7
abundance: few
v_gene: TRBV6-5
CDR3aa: CASSYLETGSYEQYF
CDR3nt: TGTGCCAGCAGTTACCTCGAGACAGGGTCCTACGAGCAGTACTTC

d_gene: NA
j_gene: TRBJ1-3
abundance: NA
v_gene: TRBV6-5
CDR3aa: CASAIVGGTGNTIYF
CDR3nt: TGTGCCAGCGCCATAGTCGGAGGCACTGGAAACACCATATATTTT

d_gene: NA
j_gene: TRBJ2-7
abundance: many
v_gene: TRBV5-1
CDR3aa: CASSLGGNPYEQYF
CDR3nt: TGCGCCAGCAGCTTGGGTGGTAACCCCTACGAGCAGTACTTC

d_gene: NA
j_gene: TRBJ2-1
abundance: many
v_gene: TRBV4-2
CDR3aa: CASSPQGRDNEQFF
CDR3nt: TGTGCCAGCAGCCCACAGGGGAGGGACAATGAGCAGTTCTTC

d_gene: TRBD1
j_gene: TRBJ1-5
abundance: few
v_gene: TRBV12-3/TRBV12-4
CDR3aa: CASSTGQGRQPQHF
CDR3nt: TGTGCCAGCAGCACCGGACAGGGCCGTCAGCCCCAGCATTTT

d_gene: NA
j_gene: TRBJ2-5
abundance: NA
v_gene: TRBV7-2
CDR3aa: CASSLRRGETQYF
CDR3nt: TGTGCCAGCAGCTTGAGACGGGGAGAGACCCAGTACTTC

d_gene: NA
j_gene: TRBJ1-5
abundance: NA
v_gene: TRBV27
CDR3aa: CASSSTGRSNQPQHF
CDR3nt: TGTGCCAGCAGTTCCACAGGGAGGAGCAATCAGCCCCAGCATTTT

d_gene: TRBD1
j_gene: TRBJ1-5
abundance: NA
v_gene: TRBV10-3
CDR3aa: CAISDPDRVSNQPQHF
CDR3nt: TGTGCCATCAGTGACCCGGACAGGGTTAGCAATCAGCCCCAGCATTTT

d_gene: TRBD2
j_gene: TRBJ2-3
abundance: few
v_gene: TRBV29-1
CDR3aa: CSVRGLADPLDTQYF
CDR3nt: TGCAGCGTTAGGGGACTAGCGGACCCTCTGGATACGCAGTATTTT

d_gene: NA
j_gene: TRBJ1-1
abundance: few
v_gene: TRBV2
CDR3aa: CARPQGDLNTEAFF
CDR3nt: TGTGCCAGACCCCAAGGGGACCTGAACACTGAAGCTTTCTTT

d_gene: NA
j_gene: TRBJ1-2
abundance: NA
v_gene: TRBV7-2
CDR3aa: CASSPTTRGAGGYTF
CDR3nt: TGTGCCAGCAGCCCCACCACGAGAGGGGCTGGAGGCTACACCTTC

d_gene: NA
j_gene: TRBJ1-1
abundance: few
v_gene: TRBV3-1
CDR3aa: CASSQGTVTEAFF
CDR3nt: TGTGCCAGCAGCCAAGGGACAGTCACTGAAGCTTTCTTT

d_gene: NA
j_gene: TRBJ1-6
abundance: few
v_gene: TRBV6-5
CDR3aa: CASSYVVGESPLHF
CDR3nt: TGTGCCAGCAGTTATGTCGTTGGGGAGTCACCCCTCCACTTT

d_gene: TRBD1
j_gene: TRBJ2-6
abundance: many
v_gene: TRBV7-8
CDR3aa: CASSSRTGGSGANVLTF
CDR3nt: TGTGCCAGCAGCTCCCGGACAGGGGGCTCCGGGGCCAACGTCCTGACTTTC

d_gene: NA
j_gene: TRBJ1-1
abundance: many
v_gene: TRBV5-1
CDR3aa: CASSLGAANTEAFF
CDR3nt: TGCGCCAGCAGCTTGGGGGCAGCGAACACTGAAGCTTTCTTT

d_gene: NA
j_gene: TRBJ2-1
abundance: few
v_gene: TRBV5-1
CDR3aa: CASSLREMDHNEQFF
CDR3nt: TGCGCCAGCAGCTTGAGGGAGATGGACCACAATGAGCAGTTCTTC

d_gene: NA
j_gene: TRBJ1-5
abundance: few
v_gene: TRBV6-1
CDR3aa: CASSEASGNQPQHF
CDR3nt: TGTGCCAGCAGTGAGGCTAGTGGCAATCAGCCCCAGCATTTT

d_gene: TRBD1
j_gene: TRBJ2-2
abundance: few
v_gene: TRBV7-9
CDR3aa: CASRSDRAHTGELFF
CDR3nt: TGTGCCAGCAGATCCGACAGGGCGCACACCGGGGAGCTGTTTTTT

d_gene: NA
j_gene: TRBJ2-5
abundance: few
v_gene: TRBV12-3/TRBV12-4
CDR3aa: CASSFGGTETQYF
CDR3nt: TGTGCCAGCAGTTTCGGGGGTACTGAGACCCAGTACTTC

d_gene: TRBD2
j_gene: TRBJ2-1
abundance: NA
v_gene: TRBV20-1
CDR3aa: CSARSLADYNEQFF
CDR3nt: TGCAGTGCTAGGAGTCTAGCGGACTACAATGAGCAGTTCTTC

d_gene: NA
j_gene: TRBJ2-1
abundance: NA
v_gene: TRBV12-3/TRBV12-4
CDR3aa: CASIRTVGSEQFF
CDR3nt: TGTGCCAGCATCCGGACAGTGGGAAGTGAGCAGTTCTTC

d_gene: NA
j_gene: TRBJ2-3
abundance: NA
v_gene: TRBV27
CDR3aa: CASRQWGLRDTQYF
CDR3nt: TGTGCCAGCAGACAGTGGGGACTCCGGGATACGCAGTATTTT

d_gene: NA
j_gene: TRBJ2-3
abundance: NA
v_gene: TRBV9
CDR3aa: CASTDQRTSTDTQYF
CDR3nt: TGTGCCAGCACTGACCAGCGGACTAGCACAGATACGCAGTATTTT

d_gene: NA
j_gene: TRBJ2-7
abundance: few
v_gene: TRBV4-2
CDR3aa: CASSQGVMQYEQYF
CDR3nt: TGTGCCAGCAGCCAAGGGGTAATGCAGTACGAGCAGTACTTC

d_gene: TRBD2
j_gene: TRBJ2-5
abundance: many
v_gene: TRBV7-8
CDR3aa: CASSLQRGGRETQYF
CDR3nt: TGTGCCAGCAGCTTACAGCGGGGGGGCCGGGAGACCCAGTACTTC

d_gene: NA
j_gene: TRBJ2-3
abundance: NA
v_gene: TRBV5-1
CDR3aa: CASSQPRLGSTDTQYF
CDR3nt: TGCGCCAGCAGTCAACCTCGACTAGGAAGCACAGATACGCAGTATTTT

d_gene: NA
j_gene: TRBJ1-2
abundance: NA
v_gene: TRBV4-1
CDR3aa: CASSQVVGVGGYTF
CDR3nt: TGCGCCAGCAGCCAAGTAGTCGGGGTTGGTGGCTACACCTTC

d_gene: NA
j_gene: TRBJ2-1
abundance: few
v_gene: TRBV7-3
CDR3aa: CASSFNLRALSSYNEQFF
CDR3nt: TGTGCCAGCAGCTTCAACCTTAGAGCGCTAAGCTCCTACAATGAGCAGTTCTTC

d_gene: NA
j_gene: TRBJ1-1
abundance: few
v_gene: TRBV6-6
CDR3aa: CALTEGINTEAFF
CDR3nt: TGTGCCCTCACTGAGGGGATTAACACTGAAGCTTTCTTT

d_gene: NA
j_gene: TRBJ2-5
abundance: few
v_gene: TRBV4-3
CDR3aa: CASSQEAGRVGETQYF
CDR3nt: TGCGCCAGCAGCCAAGAAGCAGGGCGAGTAGGAGAGACCCAGTACTTC

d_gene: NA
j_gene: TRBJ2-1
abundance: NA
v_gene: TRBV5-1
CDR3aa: CASSGPGPSSYNEQFF
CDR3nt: TGCGCCAGCAGTGGCCCAGGCCCTAGCTCCTACAATGAGCAGTTCTTC

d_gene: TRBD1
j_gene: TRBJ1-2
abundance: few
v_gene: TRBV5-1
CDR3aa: CASSLTPTGDYGYTF
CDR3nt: TGCGCCAGCAGCTTAACTCCGACAGGGGACTATGGCTACACCTTC

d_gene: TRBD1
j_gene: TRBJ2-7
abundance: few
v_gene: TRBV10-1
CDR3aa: CASGDGQGAYEQYF
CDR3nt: TGCGCCAGCGGTGACGGGCAGGGGGCCTACGAGCAGTACTTC

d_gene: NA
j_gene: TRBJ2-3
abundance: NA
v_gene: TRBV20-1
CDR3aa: CSASEGWGNVHTQYF
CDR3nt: TGCAGTGCTAGTGAGGGTTGGGGAAACGTGCATACGCAGTATTTT

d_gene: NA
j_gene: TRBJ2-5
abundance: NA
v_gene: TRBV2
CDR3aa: CAGSREETQYF
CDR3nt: TGTGCCGGATCCAGGGAAGAGACCCAGTACTTC

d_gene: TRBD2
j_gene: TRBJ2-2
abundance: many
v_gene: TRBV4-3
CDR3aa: CASSQGPALAGYTGELFF
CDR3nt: TGCGCCAGCAGCCAAGGACCCGCACTAGCGGGGTACACCGGGGAGCTGTTTTTT

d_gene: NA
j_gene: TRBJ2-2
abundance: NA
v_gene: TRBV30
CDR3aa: CAWRAVYTGELFF
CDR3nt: TGTGCCTGGAGGGCAGTTTATACCGGGGAGCTGTTTTTT

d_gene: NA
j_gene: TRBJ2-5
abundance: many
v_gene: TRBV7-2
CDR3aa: CASSSGFSVETQYF
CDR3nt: TGTGCCAGCAGCTCCGGCTTTAGCGTCGAGACCCAGTACTTC